The T cell receptor beta chain under discussion was sequenced for a study of blood T cell repertoires in COVID-19. Whole-study context: The study drew acute and convalescent COVID-19 samples from the United States, Italy and Spain.

Assay used: immunoSEQ multiplex PCR; TCRdb lists only in-frame clones, some missing. The data contain under 350,000 clones, around 89% of them seen just once; the ten biggest clones take up 4.6%. This TCR came from a man aged 40-49 years with acute or convalescent COVID-19. The sample taken for sequencing was peripheral blood.

CDR3 DNA: TGTGCCAGCTCGACAGGGAACGGTGGAAACACCATATATTTT. It encodes CASSTGNGGNTIYF. The chain uses TRBV9 and TRBJ1-3; 7 bases align to TRBD1. V trimming: 7 bases; J trimming: 3 bases; junction bases outside the gene matches: 7. The germline gives CDR1 SGDLS, CDR2 YYNGEE. The CDR3 is 14 amino acids.